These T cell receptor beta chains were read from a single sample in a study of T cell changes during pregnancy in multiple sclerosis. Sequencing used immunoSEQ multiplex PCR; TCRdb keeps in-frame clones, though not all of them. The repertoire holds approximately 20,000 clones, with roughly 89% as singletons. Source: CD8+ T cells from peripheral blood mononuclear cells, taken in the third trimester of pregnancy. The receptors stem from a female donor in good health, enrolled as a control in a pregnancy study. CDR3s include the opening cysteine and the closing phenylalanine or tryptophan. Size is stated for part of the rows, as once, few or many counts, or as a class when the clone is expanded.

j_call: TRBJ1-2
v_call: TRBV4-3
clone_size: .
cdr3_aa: CASSQDVGQGAFWGYTF

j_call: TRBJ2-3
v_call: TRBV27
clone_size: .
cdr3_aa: CASSGDDTQYF

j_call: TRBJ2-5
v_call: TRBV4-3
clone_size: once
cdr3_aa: CASSQGVGLRETQYF

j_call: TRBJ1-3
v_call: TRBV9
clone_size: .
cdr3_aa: CASSVAGEFFGNTIYF

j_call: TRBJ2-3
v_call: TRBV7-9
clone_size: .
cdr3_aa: CASDMTGTFTDTQYF

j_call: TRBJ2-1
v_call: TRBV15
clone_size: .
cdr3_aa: CATSRPYWTSGYNEQFF

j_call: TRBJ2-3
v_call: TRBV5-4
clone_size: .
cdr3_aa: CATMGAGGNTDTQYF

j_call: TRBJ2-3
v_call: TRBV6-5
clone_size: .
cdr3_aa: CASSYSKGLAGDTQYF

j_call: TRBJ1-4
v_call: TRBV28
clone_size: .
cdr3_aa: CASSFVTTNEKLFF

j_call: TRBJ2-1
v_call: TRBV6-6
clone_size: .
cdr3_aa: CASSPTSGGARNEQFF

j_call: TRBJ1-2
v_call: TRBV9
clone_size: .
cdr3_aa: CASSVGGHTNYGYTF

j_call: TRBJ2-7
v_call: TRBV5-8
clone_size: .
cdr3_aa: CASSLVGTGFHEQYF

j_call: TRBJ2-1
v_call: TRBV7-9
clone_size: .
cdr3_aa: CASSLIKGQGLYNEQFF

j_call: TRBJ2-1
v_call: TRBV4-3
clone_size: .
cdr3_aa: CASSQDEGTGHNEQFF

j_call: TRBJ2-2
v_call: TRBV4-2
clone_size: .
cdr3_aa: CASSPPGQANTGELFF

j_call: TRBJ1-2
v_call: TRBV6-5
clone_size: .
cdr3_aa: CASSPQGNYGYTF

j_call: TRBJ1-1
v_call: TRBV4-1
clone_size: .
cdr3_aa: CASSPTGALWDTEAFF